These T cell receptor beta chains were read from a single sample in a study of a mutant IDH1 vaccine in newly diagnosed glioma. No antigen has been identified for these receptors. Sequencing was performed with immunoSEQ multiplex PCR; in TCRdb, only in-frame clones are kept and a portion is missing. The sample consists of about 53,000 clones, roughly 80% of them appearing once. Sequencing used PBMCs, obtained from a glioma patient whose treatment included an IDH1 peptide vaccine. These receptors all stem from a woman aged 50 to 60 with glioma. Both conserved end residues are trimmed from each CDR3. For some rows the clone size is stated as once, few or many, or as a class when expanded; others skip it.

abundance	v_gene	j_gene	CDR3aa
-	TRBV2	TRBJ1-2	ASSAARFDGYT
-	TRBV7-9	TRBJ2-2	ASSLVGGSVLNTGELF
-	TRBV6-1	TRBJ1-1	ASSAPGQGWPEAF
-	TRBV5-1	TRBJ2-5	ASSLGGTQETQY
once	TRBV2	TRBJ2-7	ASSVGSPDEQY
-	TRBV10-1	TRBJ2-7	ASSESDRPSYEQY
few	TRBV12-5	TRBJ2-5	ASAKTGLYQETQY
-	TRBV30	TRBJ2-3	AWSVDGGSTDTQY
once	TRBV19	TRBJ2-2	ASRDIQVANTGELF
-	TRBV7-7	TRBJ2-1	ASSLGAETYNEQF
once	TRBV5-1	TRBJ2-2	ASSLWDVPNTGELF
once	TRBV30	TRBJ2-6	AWSQAGANVLT
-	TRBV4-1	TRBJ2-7	ASNVGPGQGAYEQY
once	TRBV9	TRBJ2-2	ASSSQGERTGELF
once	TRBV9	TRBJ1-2	ASSRVAHGYT
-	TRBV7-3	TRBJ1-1	ASSSVGGRTEAF
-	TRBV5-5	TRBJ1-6	ASSLGPNSPLH
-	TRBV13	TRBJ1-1	ASSLRTRGEAF
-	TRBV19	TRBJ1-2	ASSIEGGIGGYGYT
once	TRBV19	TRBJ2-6	ASSSRANVLT
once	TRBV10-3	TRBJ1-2	AISEQGNGYT
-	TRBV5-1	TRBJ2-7	ASSFFLKVSSSYEQY
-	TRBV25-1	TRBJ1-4	ASRTQGVEKLF
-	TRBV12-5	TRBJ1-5	ASGLEPGSPQH
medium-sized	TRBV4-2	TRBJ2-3	ASSQDPWGTSTDTQY
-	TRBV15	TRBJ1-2	ATSRDLGQSTAGGYT